This T cell receptor beta chain appears in the sequencing data of a study of CD8+CD57+ T cells in acquired aplastic anemia (dated by TCRdb to the late 2010s). In the study overall: A mean of roughly 2.9 ug of DNA, ranging from roughly 0.2 to 30 ug, was extracted from sorted CD4+ and CD8+ cells. CD8+CD57+ expansion was defined as a frequency above the mean frequency observed in healthy subjects. Broader findings and caveats from the paper: Around 27 CD8+ CDR3 sequences were shared between patients and controls but appeared highly expressed in patients and within their immunodominant clones. No significant difference in CD8+ Simpson's diversity was found between patients and healthy controls (P=0.060).

Profiling of TCR beta VDJ combinations and CDR3 sequences used genomic DNA as the template. An Illumina HiSeq 2000 was used for TCR repertoire sequencing. The published analysis was carried out like this. TRBV/TRBJ rearrangement plots, CDR3 size and DJ length profiles, and Simpson's diversity index were used to assess repertoires. The most abundant DNA sequence in the deep sequencing data was defined as the immunodominant clone. CDR3 amino acid sequences were screened for sharing across subjects and were compared with published repertoires and the VDJdb database. The public reads were reanalyzed by TCRdb: fastp trimming at Q25, MiXCR alignment, in-frame beta chains only. Rows are combined by CDR3 protein, so each entry shows the most common genes and DNA. The V and J calls were not made by the authors but by TCRdb's processing. The sample yields approximately 150,000 distinct CDR3 sequences; 60% to 80% were counted once. The ten most abundant clones make up 40% to 60% of the sample.

This clonotype was detected a few times. Its antigen target is currently unknown. The conserved phenylalanine or tryptophan is not found at the CDR3 terminus, so this likely reflects a read error. The DNA is left out, because the CDR3 cannot be placed on it with certainty; the CDR3 is given as TCRdb lists it. The germline V gene gives CDR1 as SGHVS and CDR2 as FQNEAQ. The length of the CDR3 is 8 amino acids, counting both ends. Expansion of CD8+CD57+ cells had been shown by flow cytometry in the patients chosen for sequencing. Every patient had a diagnosis of severe acquired aplastic anemia based on International Study of Aplastic Anemia and Agranulocytosis and Camitta criteria. Patients had received no therapy at the time of blood sampling. TCR repertoires of sorted CD4+ and CD8+ blood T cells from severe aplastic anemia patients and healthy subjects were deep-sequenced in the study. Patients were enrolled in the USA under clinicaltrials.gov protocols 00001620, 01623167, 00001397, 00071045, 00081523 and 00961064. Ficoll-Paque density gradient centrifugation was used to isolate peripheral blood mononuclear cells. CD4+ and CD8+ T cells were sorted by FACS or magnetic beads before DNA extraction.

This sequence was found in a human donor with aplastic anemia. The chain couples TRBV7-8 to TRBJ2-1; the tabulated D call, TRBD1, remains unverified against the DNA. The sequenced material came from sorted CD4+, CD8+, or CD8+CD57+ T cells (not recorded which) from PBMCs. The encoded CDR3 is CASSPGTL.